What follows are 24 T cell receptor beta chains derived from one specimen sequenced in a study of radiation and T cells in renal cell carcinoma. Some clones are missing from TCRdb's copy, which holds only in-frame ones; the method was immunoSEQ multiplex PCR. The sample consists of several thousand clones, roughly 55% of them appearing once. Documented treatment: 15 Gy SBRT to primary tumor, nephrectomy 4 weeks later. The source material was tumor tissue, sampled from a patient whose treatment included radiotherapy and nephrectomy. The receptor source for this set is a man in his sixties with renal cell carcinoma.

This chain joins TRBV28 and TRBJ2-1; 7 nucleotides match TRBD1. The CDR3 extends over 14 amino acids. Germline CDR1 reads MDHEN; CDR2 reads SYDVKM. V shed 5 bases, J shed 6 bases, and the junction held 7 bases outside the gene matches. CDR3: CASSLAGGRNEQFF. The CDR3 bases are TGTGCCAGCAGTCTGGCAGGGGGTCGCAATGAGCAGTTCTTC.

This clone is termed large. The J gene is TRBJ2-7, the V gene TRBV29-1; D gene ambiguous. This CDR3 has 13 amino acids. V lost 0 bases, J lost 0 bases, and 6 bases lay in between. The germline V gene encodes CDR1 SQVTM and CDR2 ANQGSEA. CDR3 residues: CSVEDKSSYEQYF. DNA of the CDR3: TGCAGCGTTGAAGACAAAAGCTCCTACGAGCAGTACTTC.

This clone was observed a handful of times. CDR3 sequence: CASSKTDSSGNTIYF. DNA of the CDR3: TGCGCCAGCAGCAAAACGGACAGCTCTGGAAACACCATATATTTT. J is TRBJ1-3 and V is TRBV4-1, with a possible D match to TRBD1 (6 bases). The germline CDR1 and CDR2 sequences are MGHRA and YSYEKL. The CDR3 sequence is 15 residues long. Trimming left V 5 bases short and J 0 bases short, with 11 bases between.

V usage is TRBV2 and J usage is TRBJ2-6; D unresolved. The V gene's germline CDR1 is SNHLY and CDR2 FYNNEI. V shed 5 bases and J shed 1 base, with 9 bases lying between them. The CDR3 consists of 15 residues. CDR3 residues: CASSPLRSGANVLTF. CDR3 nucleotide sequence: TGTGCCAGCAGTCCCCTTCGATCTGGGGCCAACGTCCTGACTTTC.

V and J are TRBV5-1 and TRBJ1-1; tentative D call: TRBD1 (6 bases). The V and J ends lost 2 bases and 4 bases respectively, with 15 bases between them. In germline, CDR1 is SGHRS, CDR2 YFSETQ. This CDR3 is 15 amino acids long. CDR3: CASSLIQGGSTEAFF. DNA for the CDR3: TGCGCCAGCAGCTTAATACAGGGAGGGAGCACTGAAGCTTTCTTT.

The rearrangement uses TRBV7-9 and TRBJ2-1; TRBD2 agrees at 9 bases. The germline V gene has CDR1 SEHNR and CDR2 FQNEAQ (reference sequence). V trimming: 4 bases; J trimming: 0 bases; junction bases outside the gene matches: 10. This CDR3 is built from 18 residues. CDR3 DNA sequence: TGTGCCAGCAGCTCATCTAGCGGGGAAGGAGGCTCCTACAATGAGCAGTTCTTC. It yields the protein CASSSSSGEGGSYNEQFF. The full variable domain, completed using reference TRBV7-9 and TRBJ2-1, is DTGVSQNPRHKITKRGQNVTFRCDPISEHNRLYWYRQTLGQGPEFLTYFQNEAQLEKSRLLSDRFSAERPKGSFSTLEIQRTEQGDSAMYLCASSSSSGEGGSYNEQFFGPGTRLTVL.

J is TRBJ1-2 and V is TRBV7-2, with 8 nucleotides matching TRBD1. The trim removed 5 bases at V and 8 bases at J, leaving 10 bases unmatched. The CDR3 is 14 amino acids. Germline lookup yields CDR1 SGHTA and CDR2 FQGNSA. This CDR3 reads CASSQRTGRRGYTF. CDR3 nucleotide sequence: TGTGCCAGCAGCCAAAGGACAGGGAGACGCGGCTACACCTTC.

The chain carries TRBV27 and TRBJ2-3; 14 nucleotides agree with TRBD2. The J segment lost 5 bases and the V segment lost 7 bases, leaving 5 bases of the junction unmatched. The germline gives CDR1 MNHEY, CDR2 SMNVEV (reference sequence). The CDR3 has 15 amino acids. The CDR3 region has the DNA TGTGCCAGCACTAGGACTAGCGGGAGGATAGATACGCAGTATTTT. Amino acids: CASTRTSGRIDTQYF.

The CDR3 here is CASSLELRWGRETQYF. The CDR3 DNA reads TGTGCCAGCAGCTTAGAATTGAGGTGGGGGAGAGAGACCCAGTACTTC. This chain uses TRBV11-2 with TRBJ2-5; possibly TRBD1 or TRBD2 for D (5 bases each). CDR1 and CDR2 from the germline V gene are SGHAT and FQNNGV. V was trimmed by 0 bases and J by 4 bases, leaving 15 bases between them. This CDR3 region has 16 residues.

The rearrangement joins TRBV19 to TRBJ2-2, with D unclear. The CDR3 has 14 residues. The germline V gene encodes CDR1 LNHDA and CDR2 SQIVND (reference sequence). Trimming pared 3 bases from V and 4 bases from J, leaving 9 bases between. The CDR3 spells CASSIRSGTGELFF. The CDR3 bases are TGTGCCAGTAGTATCAGGTCCGGCACCGGGGAGCTGTTTTTT.

This clone is labeled as large (0.1 to 1%). The DNA is omitted, as the CDR3 cannot be located on it reliably, and the CDR3 follows TCRdb's listing. V gene TRBV12-1 combines with J gene TRBJ1-2; the tabulated D call, TRBD1, remains unverified against the DNA. TRBV12-1 is flagged as a pseudogene. From its first to its last residue, the CDR3 has 14 amino acids. The chain's CDR3 is CASSVGQGNYGYTF.

The V call is TRBV11-2, the J call TRBJ2-2; the match to TRBD2 covers 11 bases. The V and J ends lost 5 bases and 13 bases, in that order; junction bases with no gene match: 9. The CDR3 has 14 amino acids. Germline V CDR1 and CDR2: SGHAT, FQNNGV. The CDR3 DNA follows: TGTGCCAGCAGCCTCGGGACTAGCGGTGGTGGGCTGTTTTTT. Its translation: CASSLGTSGGGLFF.

The gene calls are TRBV7-2 and TRBJ2-7, with 8 nucleotides matching TRBD2. Germline V CDR1 and CDR2: SGHTA, FQGNSA. The CDR3 is 15 amino acids. V trimming: 3 bases; J trimming: 2 bases; junction bases outside the gene matches: 6. The CDR3 region has the DNA TGTGCCAGCAGCTTTCAAGCGGGAGCGGCCTACGAGCAGTACTTC. It translates to CASSFQAGAAYEQYF.

Only a few counts were recorded for this clone. The V gene is TRBV28, the J gene TRBJ1-1; D not resolved. The ends were cut back, 8 bases at V and 5 bases at J, with 6 bases in the middle. CDR1 is MDHEN, CDR2 SYDVKM, per germline. CDR3 length: 10 amino acids. The CDR3 here is CASSGTEAFF. The CDR3 region has the DNA TGTGCCAGCTCCGGGACTGAAGCTTTCTTT.

This chain joins TRBV27 and TRBJ2-7; D gene uncertain. Trimming pared 2 bases from V and 3 bases from J, leaving 11 bases between. CDR1 MNHEY and CDR2 SMNVEV come from the germline V gene (reference sequence). This CDR3 region has 14 residues. As DNA, the CDR3 is TGTGCCAGCAGTTTAAGGAAGTACGGCTACGAGCAGTACTTC. As protein: CASSLRKYGYEQYF.

This sequence joins TRBV28 and TRBJ2-7, with 14 bases that match TRBD2. Trimming removed 8 bases from V and 4 bases from J; junction bases left unmatched: 13. Looked up from germline, CDR1 is MDHEN and CDR2 is SYDVKM. The CDR3 runs to 17 residues. The CDR3 DNA reads as TGTGCCAGCGCCTCCTCTTCCGGGACTAGCGGGAGTTACGAGCAGTACTTC. It yields the protein CASASSSGTSGSYEQYF.

The J gene is TRBJ2-7, the V gene TRBV7-6; TRBD1 matches at 8 bases. The germline V gene encodes CDR1 SGHVS and CDR2 FNYEAQ. The CDR3 extends over 16 amino acids. Losses at the gene ends were 1 base for V and 2 bases for J; bases not matched to a gene: 7. The CDR3 is CASSLVVGQGTYEQYF. The CDR3 DNA sequence: TGTGCCAGCAGCTTAGTGGTAGGACAGGGAACCTACGAGCAGTACTTC.

J is TRBJ2-7 and V is TRBV6-5, with D possibly being TRBD1 or TRBD2 (5 bases each). The CDR3 length is 11 residues. Germline CDR1 MNHEY, CDR2 SVGAGI. V shed 4 bases and J shed 8 bases, with 9 bases lying between them. The CDR3: CASSSPGQQYF. The DNA for the CDR3 is TGTGCCAGCAGTTCCCCGGGACAGCAGTACTTC.

By share of the sample, this clone is medium-sized (0.01 to 0.1%). This sequence joins TRBV19 and TRBJ2-6; TRBD1 aligns across 12 bases. The V segment lost 10 bases and the J segment 2 bases; nucleotides outside the gene matches: 9. This CDR3 contains 17 residues. Looked up from germline, CDR1 is LNHDA and CDR2 is SQIVND (reference sequence). The chain's CDR3 is CATVPGQGAPGANVLTF. The CDR3 DNA reads TGTGCCACCGTCCCGGGACAGGGGGCCCCTGGGGCCAACGTCCTGACTTTC.

The V and J genes are TRBV20-1 and TRBJ2-1; D is unclear. The CDR3 is 11 amino acids. Per germline, CDR1 DFQATT and CDR2 SNEGSKA (reference sequence). V shed 6 bases and J shed 5 bases, with 8 bases lying between them. CDR3 sequence reads: CSAVPNNEQFF. CDR3 nucleotides: TGCAGTGCGGTACCCAACAATGAGCAGTTCTTC.

The chain uses TRBV7-2 and TRBJ1-3, with D maybe TRBD1 (5 bases). The CDR3 consists of 16 residues. V was cut by 3 bases and J by 0 bases, with 12 bases left in between. Germline V gene sequence: CDR1 SGHTA, CDR2 FQGNSA. The CDR3, as DNA: TGTGCCAGCAGCTTGATGGGGGGTAGCTCTGGAAACACCATATATTTT. Encoded protein: CASSLMGGSSGNTIYF.

The chain recombines TRBV5-1 with TRBJ2-1; 7 nucleotides match TRBD1. Germline V gene data show CDR1 as SGHRS and CDR2 as YFSETQ. After removal of 6 bases from V and 0 bases from J, the junction contained 6 bases not matched to a gene. The CDR3 runs to 15 residues. The CDR3, as DNA: TGCGCCAGCACCTCGACAGGGCTCTCCTACAATGAGCAGTTCTTC. Translated, it gives CASTSTGLSYNEQFF.

This chain uses TRBV2 with TRBJ2-7, with 13 bases matching TRBD2. There are 14 residues in the CDR3. Germline-derived CDR1 and CDR2 are SNHLY and FYNNEI. V shed 8 bases and J 2 bases; nucleotides not matched to a gene: 3. The CDR3 reads CASPGLAGAYEQYF. CDR3 bases: TGTGCCAGCCCTGGACTAGCGGGGGCCTACGAGCAGTACTTC.

The V call is TRBV21-1, the J call TRBJ2-7; TRBD2 is the table's D call and was not checked against the DNA. TRBV21-1 is classified as a pseudogene. The CDR3 sequence is 15 residues long. CDR3 in DNA: TGTGCCAGCAGCAAACAGAGGGAGGACCCCTACGAGCAGTACTTC. It yields the protein CASSKQREDPYEQYF.